Each of the 9 T cell receptor beta chains below was sequenced from the same sample in a study of TIL therapy for anti-PD-1-resistant metastatic lung cancer. This was the immunoSEQ v3 assay. Using immunoSEQ multiplex PCR, the repertoire was profiled, and TCRdb retains in-frame clones only, with some absent. The profile shows about 36,000 clones, more than 60% of them singletons. Time point: pre-treatment sample, taken before nivolumab and TIL therapy. Sequenced here: blood, sampled at baseline. These receptors all come from a person aged 25 to 85 with non-small cell lung cancer.

This sequence joins TRBV6-6 and TRBJ2-2, with 7 nucleotides matching TRBD2. V lost 6 bases to trimming and J lost 4 bases; unmatched junction nucleotides: 8. The CDR3 has 15 amino acids. From germline, CDR1 is MNHNY and CDR2 SVGAGI (reference sequence). The CDR3 sequence is CASSPQRGPTGELFF. The CDR3 bases are TGTGCCAGCAGCCCCCAGCGGGGCCCCACCGGGGAGCTGTTTTTT.

The CDR3 sequence is CAISRGLDTEAFF. In nucleotides, the CDR3 is TGTGCCATCAGCAGGGGGTTGGATACTGAAGCTTTCTTT. V usage is TRBV10-3 and J usage is TRBJ1-1; 7 nucleotides match TRBD1. The CDR3 is made up of 13 amino acids. Germline-derived CDR1 and CDR2 are ENHRY and SYGVKD. V gave up 6 bases and J gave up 5 bases; unmatched junction bases: 6.

The table lists this clone with a count of one. This chain uses TRBV9 with TRBJ1-5; D remains ambiguous. Per the germline V gene, CDR1 is SGDLS and CDR2 is YYNGEE. The CDR3 runs 15 residues. With 2 bases removed from V and 0 bases from J, the gap between germline ends came to 9 bases. The CDR3 protein is CASSVDDYSNQPQHF. The CDR3 DNA reads TGTGCCAGCAGCGTGGACGATTATAGCAATCAGCCCCAGCATTTT.

This clone showed up just once. The chain is built from TRBV11-2 and TRBJ1-1; D remains ambiguous. The CDR3 is 16 amino acids. Trimming pared 2 bases from V and 0 bases from J, leaving 13 bases between. CDR1 is SGHAT, CDR2 FQNNGV, per germline. The CDR3: CASSLLAGALNTEAFF. The CDR3 nucleotides read TGTGCCAGCAGCTTATTGGCAGGAGCCTTGAACACTGAAGCTTTCTTT.

The chain joins TRBV11-1 to TRBJ2-3; TRBD2 is a possible D gene (5 bases). The CDR3 consists of 14 residues. Germline CDR1 and CDR2: SGHAT and FQDESV (reference sequence). V gave up 5 bases and J gave up 8 bases, with 17 bases separating them. The CDR3 reads CASSPGVVPGTQYF. In nucleotides, the CDR3 is TGTGCCAGCAGCCCCGGGGTAGTCCCGGGTACGCAGTATTTT.

The rearrangement joins TRBV7-3 to TRBJ1-1; D not certain. The CDR3 has 14 amino acids. CDR1 and CDR2 (germline): SGHTA, FQGTGA. V was cut by 2 bases and J by 0 bases, with 7 bases left in between. The CDR3 loop reads CASSLAGLNTEAFF. Written as DNA, the CDR3 is TGTGCCAGCAGCTTAGCGGGCTTGAACACTGAAGCTTTCTTT.

The V and J genes are TRBV5-1 and TRBJ2-7; TRBD1 or TRBD2 may be the D gene (5 bases each). Germline loops: CDR1 SGHRS, CDR2 YFSETQ. Trimming cost V 4 bases and J 6 bases, with 11 bases left between them. The CDR3 spans 12 residues. Written as DNA, the CDR3 is TGCGCCAGCAGCCCAAATGGGGGCGAGCAGTACTTC. Translating it yields CASSPNGGEQYF. Filled out from reference TRBV5-1 and TRBJ2-7, the complete variable domain reads KAGVTQTPRYLIKTRGQQVTLSCSPISGHRSVSWYQQTPGQGLQFLFEYFSETQRNKGNFPGRFSGRQFSNSRSEMNVSTLELGDSALYLCASSPNGGEQYFGPGTRLTVT.

The chain carries TRBV11-1 and TRBJ2-3; D possibly corresponds to TRBD2 (5 bases). Germline CDR1 is SGHAT and CDR2 is FQDESV (reference sequence). The ends were cut back, 5 bases at V and 3 bases at J, with 18 bases in the middle. CDR3 length: 16 amino acids. The CDR3 spells CASSPTGSRGTDTQYF. The DNA for the CDR3 is TGTGCCAGCAGCCCAACGGGGTCTCGAGGGACAGATACGCAGTATTTT.

This chain connects TRBV5-1 to TRBJ2-1; D is unclear. Germline-derived CDR1 and CDR2 are SGHRS and YFSETQ. The CDR3 consists of 11 residues. V lost 9 bases and J lost 5, with 9 bases in between. The CDR3 sequence: CATHSNNEQFF. CDR3 sequence (DNA): TGCGCCACTCATTCCAACAATGAGCAGTTCTTC.